The sequence of this T cell receptor (beta chain) was determined in a study of blood T cells in healthy people across ages. Overall study findings and caveats: Diversity figures based on one million T cells were deemed too low.

The CDR3 is 13 residues long. V trimming: 3 bases; J trimming: 5 bases; junction bases outside the gene matches: 2. Germline values: CDR1 SQVTM, CDR2 ANQGSEA. Together with a sample-barcoded 5' primer, a J-beta primer mix was included in a second PCR lasting roughly 7 to 11 cycles. MiXCR was run by TCRdb on the 5' RACE reads, yielding one entry per CDR3 protein. Here the sample spans about 680,000 distinct CDR3 sequences, 45% to 50% being singletons. Sample donors were healthy Caucasian individuals that came from Russia, aged roughly 6 to 95. A note on this clonotype: What it recognizes is unknown.

This TCR derives from a woman aged 55-70 years in good health. The sequencing input was blood. The genes are TRBV29-1 and TRBJ2-1; 9 bases match TRBD1. CDR3 nucleotide sequence: TGCAGCGTTGATGGGACAGGGAACAATGAGCAGTTCTTC. Protein sequence: CSVDGTGNNEQFF.